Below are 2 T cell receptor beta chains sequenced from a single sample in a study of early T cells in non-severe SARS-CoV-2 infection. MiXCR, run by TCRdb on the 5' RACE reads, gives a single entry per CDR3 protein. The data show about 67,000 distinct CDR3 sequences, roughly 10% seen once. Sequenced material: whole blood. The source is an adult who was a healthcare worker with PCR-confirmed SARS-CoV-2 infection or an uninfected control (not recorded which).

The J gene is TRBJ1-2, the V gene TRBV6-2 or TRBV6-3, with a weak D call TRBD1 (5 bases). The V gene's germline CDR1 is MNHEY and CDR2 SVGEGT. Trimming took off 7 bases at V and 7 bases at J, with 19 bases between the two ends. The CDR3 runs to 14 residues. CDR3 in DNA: TGTGCCAGCACAGGTCATACTCGGGGACGTGGCTACACCTTC. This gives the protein CASTGHTRGRGYTF.

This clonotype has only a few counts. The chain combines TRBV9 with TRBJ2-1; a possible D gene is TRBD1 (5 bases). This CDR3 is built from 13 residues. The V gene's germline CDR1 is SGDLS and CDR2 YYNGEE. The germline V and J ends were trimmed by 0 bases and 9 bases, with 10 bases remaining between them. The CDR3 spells CASSVAWGGEQFF. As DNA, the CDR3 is TGTGCCAGCAGCGTAGCTTGGGGCGGTGAGCAGTTCTTC.